The 13 T cell receptor beta chains presented below share a single source sample, sequenced in a study of OX40 agonist ivuxolimab in advanced cancers. Profiled with immunoSEQ multiplex PCR; TCRdb holds only in-frame clones, not every one. Of 35,000 to 40,000 clones listed, 70% to 90% are singletons. This specimen consisted of CD4+ or CD8+ T cells sorted from blood, obtained in a trial of the OX40 agonist ivuxolimab. All receptors come from an adult with an advanced solid tumor such as melanoma, head and neck, liver or kidney cancer.

The chain links TRBV7-8 to TRBJ2-1, with D possibly being TRBD2 (7 bases). Trimming took 6 bases from V and 4 from J, leaving 19 bases between them. Per germline, CDR1 SGHVS and CDR2 FQNEAQ. This CDR3 comprises 16 residues. The CDR3 bases are TGTGCCAGCAGTTCCTCACTGGGGGGGCCATACAATGAGCAGTTCTTC. Translation gives CASSSSLGGPYNEQFF.

This clone has more than one count but fewer than ten. The chain employs TRBV30 and TRBJ2-2, with D uncertain. There are 15 residues in the CDR3. Trimming removed 3 bases at V and 1 base at J, with 12 bases between. Germline assignment: CDR1 GTSNPN and CDR2 SVGIG (reference sequence). The CDR3 nucleotides are TGTGCCTGGAGATCTTCGGGTTTGAACACCGGGGAGCTGTTTTTT. Encoded protein: CAWRSSGLNTGELFF.

The chain employs TRBV27 and TRBJ2-3; D gene ambiguous. CDR1 is MNHEY and CDR2 is SMNVEV in the germline V gene (reference sequence). V lost 5 bases and J lost 6, with 18 bases in between. The CDR3 length is 15 residues. In DNA form, the CDR3 reads TGTGCCAGCAGTCCCCCCTTTGGGATCTCCGATACGCAGTATTTT. Translated, it gives CASSPPFGISDTQYF.

This sequence joins TRBV11-2 and TRBJ2-2, with a tentative D call TRBD1 (6 bases). The CDR3 runs to 12 residues. Germline assignment: CDR1 SGHAT and CDR2 FQNNGV. V lost 8 bases to trimming and J lost 5 bases, with 9 bases between them. CDR3 amino acids: CASGGGTGELFF. In DNA form, the CDR3 reads TGTGCCAGCGGGGGCGGAACCGGGGAGCTGTTTTTT.

The CDR3 sequence is CASSYLAGGYNEQFF. CDR3 DNA sequence: TGTGCCAGCAGTTACCTAGCGGGGGGGTACAATGAGCAGTTCTTC. V is TRBV6-6 and J is TRBJ2-1; TRBD2 matches 12 bases. Per germline, CDR1 MNHNY and CDR2 SVGAGI (reference sequence). V lost 2 bases, J lost 4 bases, and 0 bases stayed unmatched. The CDR3 is made up of 15 amino acids.

V gene TRBV7-8 combines with J gene TRBJ2-7; 8 bases are shared with TRBD2. The junction had 9 bases not matched to a gene; V was cut back by 3 bases and J by 5 bases. The germline gives CDR1 SGHVS, CDR2 FQNEAQ. The CDR3 is 15 residues long. In nucleotides, the CDR3 is TGTGCCAGCAGCTTTCCAGCGGGGGTAGTAAACGAGCAGTACTTC. Its translation is CASSFPAGVVNEQYF.

This sequence joins TRBV7-9 and TRBJ2-5, with unresolved D. V was trimmed by 3 bases and J by 5 bases, leaving 13 bases between them. Germline CDR1 SEHNR, CDR2 FQNEAQ (reference sequence). This CDR3 has 14 amino acids. This CDR3 reads CASSFFGPRETQYF. The DNA for the CDR3 is TGTGCCAGCAGCTTTTTTGGCCCGAGGGAGACCCAGTACTTC.

The V and J genes are TRBV6-6 and TRBJ1-1; D remains ambiguous. Trimming cost V 4 bases and J 6 bases, with 15 bases left between them. Germline V gives CDR1 MNHNY, CDR2 SVGAGI (reference sequence). This CDR3 is 14 amino acids long. CDR3 residues: CASSFPDRIPEAFF. The CDR3 bases are TGTGCCAGCAGTTTCCCGGACCGAATTCCTGAAGCTTTCTTT.

The chain couples TRBV5-4 to TRBJ1-1; D ambiguous. The CDR3 consists of 13 residues. V gave up 0 bases and J gave up 11 bases, with 14 bases separating them. The germline CDR1 and CDR2 sequences are SGHNT and YYREEE (reference sequence). The CDR3 region is CASSLDLSLVAFF. For the CDR3, the DNA is TGTGCCAGCAGCTTGGATCTCTCTTTAGTTGCTTTCTTT.

V is TRBV5-5 and J is TRBJ2-2; TRBD2 matches 7 bases. CDR1 and CDR2 (germline): SGHKS, YYEKEE (reference sequence). The CDR3 extends over 15 amino acids. V trimming: 8 bases; J trimming: 1 base; junction bases outside the gene matches: 8. In nucleotides, the CDR3 is TGTGCCAGTCAGGGAGGGATCGGGAACACCGGGGAGCTGTTTTTT. Translation: CASQGGIGNTGELFF.

V usage is TRBV10-2 and J usage is TRBJ2-3, with D unresolved. This CDR3 contains 11 residues. In germline, CDR1 is WSHSY, CDR2 SAAADI. The V and J ends lost 8 bases and 2 bases respectively, with 5 bases between them. Here the CDR3 DNA reads TGCGCCAGCCCATCCACAGATACGCAGTATTTT. As protein: CASPSTDTQYF.

V and J are TRBV7-9 and TRBJ2-3; 7 bases are shared with TRBD1. CDR3 length: 14 amino acids. Germline V gene sequence: CDR1 SEHNR, CDR2 FQNEAQ (reference sequence). V shed 4 bases and J 5 bases; nucleotides not matched to a gene: 6. As DNA, the CDR3 is TGTGCCAGCAGCTCCCGGGACAGTGGAGATACGCAGTATTTT. Residues: CASSSRDSGDTQYF.

The V call is TRBV18, the J call TRBJ1-1; D not certain. The V end lost 5 bases, the J end lost 1 base, and 8 bases lay between the germline ends. The germline V gene encodes CDR1 KGHSH and CDR2 LQKENI. The CDR3 covers 13 residues. CDR3 nucleotides: TGTGCCAGCTCAGACGACAAGAACACTGAAGCTTTCTTT. It yields the protein CASSDDKNTEAFF.